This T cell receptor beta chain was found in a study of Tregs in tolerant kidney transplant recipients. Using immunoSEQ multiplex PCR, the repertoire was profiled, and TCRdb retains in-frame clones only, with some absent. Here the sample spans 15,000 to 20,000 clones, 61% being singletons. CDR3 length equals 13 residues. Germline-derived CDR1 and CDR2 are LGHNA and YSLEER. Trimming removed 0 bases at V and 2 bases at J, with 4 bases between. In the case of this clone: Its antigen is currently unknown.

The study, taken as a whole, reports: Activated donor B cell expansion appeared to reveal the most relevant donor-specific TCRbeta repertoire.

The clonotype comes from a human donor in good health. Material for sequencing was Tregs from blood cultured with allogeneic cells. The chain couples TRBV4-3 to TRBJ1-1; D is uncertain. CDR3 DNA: TGCGCCAGCAGCCAAGATTATAACACTGAAGCTTTCTTT. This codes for CASSQDYNTEAFF.